The TCR beta chain described here comes from a study of blood T cells in healthy people across ages. CDR1 is SGHRS, CDR2 YFSETQ, per germline. Losses at the gene ends were 6 bases for V and 5 bases for J; bases not matched to a gene: 7. CDR3 size: 13 residues. A second PCR of 7 to 11 cycles used a sample-barcoded 5' primer and a J-beta primer mix. TCRdb used MiXCR to reprocess the 5' RACE reads, holding one entry per CDR3 protein. The sample has 1.5 million to 2 million distinct CDR3 sequences, under 30% seen once. Ten or more counts support this clonotype. The rearrangement uses TRBV5-1 and TRBJ2-5, with 7 bases that match TRBD2. Sequenced material: blood. This receptor was obtained from a woman aged 30 to 39 in good health. In nucleotides, the CDR3 is TGCGCCAGCACCCGCGGGGGTTGGGAGACCCAGTACTTC. Translated, it gives CASTRGGWETQYF.